This T cell receptor (beta chain) was observed in a study of blood T cell repertoires in COVID-19. Study overall: Some COVID-19 samples were acute and others convalescent; all came from the United States, Italy and Spain. T cells, B-cell-depleted T cells, or PBMCs provided the cDNA or gDNA that served as material.

Original processing methods: Amplifying reference gene primers gave estimates of nucleated cell counts. Measured with immunoSEQ multiplex PCR; TCRdb has only the in-frame clones, and not every one. The V and J calls and the clone size are those of that table, but D and trimming were determined from the DNA. The data contain some 140,000 clones, about 76% of them seen just once; the ten biggest clones take up roughly 14%. The germline gives CDR1 LNHDA, CDR2 SQIVND (reference sequence). V was cut by 8 bases and J by 0 bases, with 14 bases left in between. This CDR3 is 15 amino acids long. This sequence originates from an elderly man with acute or convalescent COVID-19. V gene TRBV19 combines with J gene TRBJ2-1, with TRBD1 as a possible D gene (5 bases). Specimen: peripheral blood. The CDR3, as DNA: TGTGCCAGTGTCGGGCGACAGCTCTCCTACAATGAGCAGTTCTTC. It is translated as CASVGRQLSYNEQFF.